The 9 T cell receptor beta chains presented below share a single source sample, sequenced in a study of T cells in Graves' hyperthyroidism and ophthalmopathy. RNA transcripts yielded amplified TCR beta CDR3 regions. Researchers ran a first-round RT-PCR on the TCR CDR3 using the HTBI primer set. One entry per CDR3 protein, called by TCRdb with MiXCR from the multiplex PCR reads. Here the sample spans 300,000 to 450,000 distinct CDR3 sequences, roughly 14% being singletons. The sequencing sample was made of blood. Receptors were obtained from a man aged 30 to 39 with Graves' hyperthyroidism that later progressed to Graves' ophthalmopathy.

V gene TRBV2 combines with J gene TRBJ1-6, with D hard to call. The CDR3 runs to 16 residues. Germline V lookup: CDR1 SNHLY, CDR2 FYNNEI. V lost 8 bases, J lost 3 bases, and 17 bases lay in between. CDR3 DNA sequence: TGTGCCAGCGCCTTGATAAAGCGTATCTATAATTCACCCCTCCACTTT. Its protein is CASALIKRIYNSPLHF.

This clonotype has a handful of counts. The genes are TRBV2 and TRBJ1-4, with a tentative D call TRBD1 (5 bases). Germline CDR1 is SNHLY and CDR2 is FYNNEI. This CDR3 spans 19 amino acids. V was trimmed by 6 bases and J by 7 bases, leaving 30 bases between them. The DNA for the CDR3 is TGTGCCAGCAGCACTACAGGAAGGAGGAGGAATGAATGGGGTGAAAAACTGTTTTTT. Amino acid sequence: CASSTTGRRRNEWGEKLFF.

V and J are TRBV6-1 and TRBJ1-5, with TRBD1 matching 10 bases. CDR1 and CDR2 (germline): MNHNS, SASEGT. CDR3 length equals 16 residues. Trimming removed 2 bases from V and 3 bases from J; junction bases left unmatched: 4. The CDR3 nucleotides are TGTGCCAGCAGTGAACCGGGACAGGGGACCAATCAGCCCCAGCATTTT. It codes for CASSEPGQGTNQPQHF.

This clonotype was counted ten times or more. This chain joins TRBV28 and TRBJ2-3; 7 bases are a match to TRBD2. This CDR3 contains 15 residues. Germline CDR1 and CDR2: MDHEN and SYDVKM. Trimming cost V 4 bases and J 2 bases; bases outside gene matches: 6. The CDR3 protein is CASSSSRDYTDTQYF. CDR3 DNA sequence: TGTGCCAGCAGTTCGTCCCGGGACTACACAGATACGCAGTATTTT.

This chain joins TRBV7-2 and TRBJ2-1, with TRBD2 identical over 12 bases. V dropped 4 bases and J dropped 4; count of bases not matched to a gene: 2. Germline V gene data show CDR1 as SGHTA and CDR2 as FQGNSA. The CDR3 runs 15 residues. CDR3 in DNA: TGTGCCAGCAGCTACACTAGCGGGAGGTACAATGAGCAGTTCTTC. Its translation: CASSYTSGRYNEQFF.

The sample holds many counts of this clonotype. V gene TRBV5-5 combines with J gene TRBJ1-2; 9 positions agree with TRBD1. Germline loops: CDR1 SGHKS, CDR2 YYEKEE (reference sequence). There are 14 residues in the CDR3. V was pared by 5 bases and J by 3 bases, with 5 bases of the junction left unmatched. The DNA for the CDR3 is TGTGCCAGCAGACAGGACAGGGGTTACTATGGCTACACCTTC. Amino acids: CASRQDRGYYGYTF.

This clonotype was observed a handful of times. The chain is built from TRBV5-1 and TRBJ2-7; D is perhaps TRBD2 (7 bases). The CDR3 extends over 19 amino acids. Between the trimmed V and J ends, which lost 6 bases and 3 bases, there was a span of 31 bases. The germline V gene encodes CDR1 SGHRS and CDR2 YFSETQ. The CDR3 here is CASISLAQNGGATIYEQYF. The CDR3 DNA reads as TGCGCCAGCATTTCCTTAGCACAAAATGGGGGGGCGACGATCTACGAGCAGTACTTC.

The rearrangement links TRBV18 to TRBJ1-2, with TRBD1 identical over 7 bases. The CDR3 length is 15 residues. Per the germline V gene, CDR1 is KGHSH and CDR2 is LQKENI. Trimming at V came to 3 bases and at J to 4 bases, leaving 8 bases not matched to a gene. CDR3 nucleotide sequence: TGTGCCAGCTCACCTCAGACAGGGATGGGCTATGGCTACACCTTC. This gives the protein CASSPQTGMGYGYTF. The variable domain in full, completed from reference TRBV18 and TRBJ1-2, reads NAGVMQNPRHLVRRRGQEARLRCSPMKGHSHVYWYRQLPEEGLKFMVYLQKENIIDESGMPKERFSAEFPKEGPSILRIQQVVRGDSAAYFCASSPQTGMGYGYTFGSGTRLTVV.

This clonotype was detected ten times or more. The gene calls are TRBV18 and TRBJ1-2, with 7 nucleotides matching TRBD1. Germline V gene lookup returns CDR1 KGHSH and CDR2 LQKENI. J was trimmed by 4 bases and V by 3 bases; bases with no gene match: 5. The CDR3 sequence is 14 residues long. CDR3 in amino acids: CASSPGTDSYGYTF. DNA for the CDR3: TGTGCCAGCTCACCTGGGACAGATTCCTATGGCTACACCTTC.